This TCR beta chain comes out of a study of OX40 agonist ivuxolimab in advanced cancers. General notes on the study: Ivuxolimab was a fully human IgG2 agonistic monoclonal antibody targeting the costimulatory receptor OX40 (CD134). Patients were allowed to have had prior anti-PD-1, anti-PD-L1 or anti-CTLA-4 therapy, and approximately 40% of the dose-escalation patients had previously received checkpoint inhibitors. Intravenous ivuxolimab was administered to patients every 2 weeks at six dose levels: 0.01, 0.1, 0.3, 1.5, 3 and 10 mg/kg. Peripheral TCRbeta sequencing aimed to test whether ivuxolimab altered TCR sequence diversity and caused clonal T-cell expansion. Partial responses were achieved by three dose-escalation patients, of whom one had hepatocellular carcinoma and two had cutaneous melanoma. Of the roughly 51 patients in dose escalation, some 19 had hepatocellular carcinoma, about 15 had melanoma, 9 had renal cell carcinoma and 9 had head and neck cancer. The paper covers the monotherapy dose-escalation part of the phase I ivuxolimab trial, which included N ≈ 50 patients. In the dose-escalation cohort, 65% to 85% of patients were male, and the mean age was 60 years with a range of roughly 20 to 80.

Patients with autoimmune disease history or receiving systemic immunosuppression were excluded from the trial. Peripheral blood for TCR sequencing was collected from all dose cohorts at baseline, on cycle 4 day 1, and on cycle 7 day 1. The samples were drawn from a first-in-human, open-label, multicenter phase I dose-escalation trial of ivuxolimab. Adults with locally advanced or metastatic melanoma, renal cell carcinoma, hepatocellular carcinoma or head and neck squamous cell carcinoma were enrolled in the trial. Before TCR sequencing, CD4+ T cells and CD8+ T cells were sorted from peripheral blood as separate populations. Summary of the overall study and its limitations: Partial responders in the 0.1-3.0 mg/kg groups had among the lowest normalized peripheral clonal expansion, especially among CD8+ T cells. At doses from 0.1 to 3.0 mg/kg, clonal expansion was seen in both CD4+ and CD8+ blood T cells between baseline and week 6. After ivuxolimab, more expanded clones were found on average in CD8+ T cells than in CD4+ T cells. Low levels of normalized T-cell clonal expansion were also seen in some patients who did not respond. Antigen specificity was not determined for the clonally expanded peripheral T cells.

Genomic DNA was extracted from sorted cells for sequencing of the TCRbeta CDR3 region. TCRbeta CDR3 regions were sequenced using the immunoSEQ Assay. TCRdb mirrors the immuneACCESS table, restricted to in-frame sequences. Some clones are absent from its copies; in checked studies, under half trace to an unresolved V gene, and the reason for the others is unknown. Here the sample has tens of thousands of clones; roughly 88% occur a single time. The top ten hold approximately 0.3% of the sample. The cysteine opens and the phenylalanine closes a CDR3 of 14 amino acids. The read is trimmed to its CDR3 DNA, 42 bases read in frame from base 1. The junction shows trimming of 3 bases on V and 6 bases on J, plus 14 bases between the germline ends. CDR1 and CDR2 are drawn from the germline V gene (reference sequence): MNHEY, SMNVEV. This clone was counted only a few times. No cognate antigen has been identified for it. Within one base of it there is no much larger clone, and no base qualities were kept.

The sequence joins TRBV27 to TRBJ1-1; the D segment cannot be called with confidence. The sample here was CD4+ or CD8+ T cells sorted from blood, taken in a trial of the OX40 agonist ivuxolimab. This sequence originates from an adult with an advanced solid tumor such as melanoma, head and neck, liver or kidney cancer. In nucleotide form, the sequence is TGTGCCAGCAGTTTCTCGGAACTGGGGTCTGAAGCTTTCTTT. Translated, this is CASSFSELGSEAFF.